The rows below give T cell receptor beta chains drawn from one sample of a study of a mutant IDH1 vaccine in newly diagnosed glioma. No antigen has been identified for these receptors. Only in-frame clones appear in the TCRdb table, and some are missing; sequencing was by immunoSEQ multiplex PCR. The repertoire holds tens of thousands of clones, with 91% as singletons. Sequenced material: PBMCs, taken from a glioma patient whose treatment included an IDH1 peptide vaccine. The receptors derive from a man aged 50 or older with glioma. Each CDR3 is given with its conserved first and last residue.

TRBV27 | CASSLTLPYEQYF
TRBV27 | CASSTKNRVVDEQYF
TRBV19 | CASSIPLTGEAFF
TRBV2 | CASSTDESQPQHF
TRBV7-7 | CASSLEDGPQETQYF
TRBV4-3 | CASSQDRAARSYGYTF
TRBV6-1 | CASSRDRANEKLFF
TRBV5-1 | CASSFSRAYEQYF
TRBV2 | CASSASTVRSGANVLTF
TRBV20-1 | CSAKGAREQYF
TRBV19 | CASSINPGHPTGELFF
TRBV6-1 | CATQDRSSYEQYF
TRBV29-1 | CSVGEAGRGYGYTF
TRBV29-1 | CSAPPGQGPSEAYNEQFF
TRBV14 | CASSQDFGGAGGYTF
TRBV2 | CASSVWGQGRDTQYF
TRBV7-6 | CASSLGGRVRTQYF
TRBV5-1 | CASSLEAGTFFGQYF
TRBV6-1 | CASREQGWMNTEAFF
TRBV4-1 | CASSHLGGGPGNTIYF
TRBV29-1 | CSVEAVGSYEQYF
TRBV19 | CASSPGGSGRGVTQYF
TRBV27 | CASSDGTYEQYF
TRBV7-2 | CASSFWGRAYGYTF
TRBV25-1 | CASSGLGGYEQYF
TRBV2 | CASTWGGGTGELFF
TRBV29-1 | CSVVASGNTIYF
TRBV9 | CASSAGGFNQPQHF
TRBV28 | CASSQRQGGGYGYTF
TRBV5-1 | CASREGSWSADTQYF
TRBV4-2 | CASSQDGTGGTEAFF
TRBV28 | CASSLEGSRKTF
TRBV5-1 | CASSRQGTSNEKLFF
TRBV7-2 | CASSPWSGQQETQYF
TRBV28 | CASSLRTSGSYEQYF
TRBV7-2 | CASSSPMGGGEQYF
TRBV4-1 | CASSQDKFRLAGDEQYF
TRBV13 | CASSAGTGDPYGYTF
TRBV6-5 | CASSYSKTAAQPQHF
TRBV19 | CASSPTRQYNEQFF